The rows below give T cell receptor beta chains drawn from one sample of a study of blood T cell repertoires in COVID-19. Method: immunoSEQ multiplex PCR; TCRdb's copy keeps in-frame clones and lacks some. Of about 82,000 clones detected, around four fifths appear once; the ten largest clones hold 15% to 20%. Sequenced: peripheral blood. The receptors here all came from a woman aged 55 to 70 with acute or convalescent COVID-19. CDR3s include the opening cysteine and the closing phenylalanine or tryptophan. The D gene is left open where the match is weak. Not every row has a clone size; where given, it reads once, few, many or a size class.

-	TRBV2	TRBJ1-4	TRBD1	17	CASRGGQGYATNEKLFF	TGTGCCAGCAGGGGTGGACAGGGCTATGCAACTAATGAAAAACTGTTTTTT
-	TRBV2	TRBJ2-6	-	15	CASTNGETGANVLTF	TGTGCCAGCACCAACGGGGAGACTGGGGCCAACGTCCTGACTTTC
-	TRBV5-4	TRBJ2-6	-	19	CASRGSSGGTYTGANVLTF	TGTGCCAGCAGGGGGAGCTCAGGGGGGACTTATACTGGGGCCAACGTCCTGACTTTC
-	TRBV3-1/TRBV3-2	TRBJ2-3	TRBD2	17	CASSQSTSGHSTDTQYF	TGTGCCAGCAGCCAATCTACTAGCGGGCATAGCACAGATACGCAGTATTTT
-	TRBV7-9	TRBJ1-2	TRBD1	13	CASSSGTGFGYTF	TGTGCCAGCAGCTCCGGGACAGGGTTTGGCTACACCTTC
-	TRBV6-5	TRBJ2-7	TRBD2	15	CASGTLAGLTYEQYF	TGTGCCAGCGGTACCTTAGCGGGCCTAACCTACGAGCAGTACTTC
-	TRBV28	TRBJ1-5	-	14	CASSLGGAGQPQHF	TGTGCCAGCAGTTTGGGGGGGGCGGGTCAGCCCCAGCATTTT
-	TRBV6-5	TRBJ1-2	TRBD1	15	CASSYSRDRVYGYTF	TGTGCCAGCAGTTACTCCCGGGACAGGGTCTATGGCTACACCTTC
-	TRBV25-1	TRBJ1-2	TRBD1	15	CASSESQGGGYGYTF	TGTGCCAGCAGTGAATCCCAAGGGGGCGGCTATGGCTACACCTTC
-	TRBV7-8	TRBJ1-3	TRBD1	16	CASSPLGQGFGNTIYF	TGTGCCAGCAGCCCTCTCGGACAGGGGTTTGGAAACACCATATATTTT
-	TRBV6-5	TRBJ2-1	TRBD1	15	CASSLPGTGISEQFF	TGTGCCAGCAGTTTACCCGGGACAGGGATTAGCGAGCAGTTCTTC
once	TRBV5-1	TRBJ2-1	TRBD2	17	CASSFQLAGDTYNEQFF	TGCGCCAGCAGCTTCCAACTAGCGGGGGATACCTACAATGAGCAGTTCTTC
-	TRBV12-3/TRBV12-4	TRBJ1-3	-	13	CASSLAGVHTIYF	TGTGCCAGCAGTTTGGCAGGGGTGCACACCATATATTTT
-	TRBV13	TRBJ2-7	-	15	CASSLRGPTTDEQYF	TGTGCCAGCAGCTTACGCGGGCCCACAACCGACGAGCAGTACTTC
-	TRBV7-2	TRBJ2-2	-	13	CASSLGRTGELFF	TGTGCCAGCAGCTTAGGGAGGACCGGGGAGCTGTTTTTT
-	TRBV7-2	TRBJ2-3	TRBD2	16	CASSSGLASLTDTQYF	TGTGCCAGCAGCAGCGGACTAGCGTCCCTCACAGATACGCAGTATTTT
-	TRBV2	TRBJ1-2	-	15	CASTPGRGGSLGYTF	TGTGCCAGCACCCCAGGGAGGGGAGGGAGTCTTGGCTACACCTTC
-	TRBV2	TRBJ1-2	TRBD1	12	CASTDRGAGYTF	TGTGCCAGCACCGACAGGGGGGCTGGCTACACCTTC
-	TRBV7-9	TRBJ2-3	-	11	CASSLTDTQYF	TGTGCCAGCAGCCTGACAGATACGCAGTATTTT
-	TRBV30	TRBJ1-5	TRBD1	15	CAWDTVRDRGQPQHF	TGTGCCTGGGACACAGTGCGGGACAGGGGTCAGCCCCAGCATTTT
-	TRBV6-2/TRBV6-3	TRBJ2-5	-	13	CASSPWGPETQYF	TGTGCCAGCAGCCCCTGGGGGCCGGAGACCCAGTACTTC
-	TRBV5-8	TRBJ2-2	-	15	CASSLSVRNTGELFF	TGTGCCAGCAGCTTATCGGTTCGCAACACCGGGGAGCTGTTTTTT
-	TRBV7-6	TRBJ1-2	TRBD1	14	CASSTGTGHYGYTF	TGTGCCAGCAGCACGGGGACAGGGCACTATGGCTACACCTTC
-	TRBV27	TRBJ1-2	-	15	CASSFLGDSYYGYTF	TGTGCCAGCAGTTTCCTAGGAGACAGCTACTATGGCTACACCTTC
-	TRBV6-5	TRBJ2-7	TRBD2	15	CASSIGLAGSYEQYF	TGTGCCAGCAGTATAGGACTAGCGGGGTCCTACGAGCAGTACTTC
-	TRBV30	TRBJ2-3	-	14	CAWRVQGSTDTQYF	TGTGCCTGGAGGGTACAGGGAAGCACAGATACGCAGTATTTT
-	TRBV7-9	TRBJ1-4	TRBD1	15	CASRPDRATNEKLFF	TGTGCCAGCAGGCCCGACAGGGCAACTAATGAAAAACTGTTTTTT
-	TRBV24-1	TRBJ2-1	TRBD2	16	CATSDRGTTLGDEQFF	TGTGCCACCAGTGACCGGGGGACTACCTTGGGGGATGAGCAGTTCTTC
-	TRBV7-8	TRBJ2-1	TRBD1	14	CASRPWTGEGEQFF	TGTGCCAGCAGACCATGGACAGGGGAGGGTGAGCAGTTCTTC
-	TRBV6-4	TRBJ1-1	-	14	CASRIDSIGTEAFF	TGTGCCAGCAGGATAGACAGCATCGGAACTGAAGCTTTCTTT
-	TRBV7-2	TRBJ1-2	-	12	CASSWVPGLDTF	TGTGCCAGCAGCTGGGTACCAGGCTTAGACACCTTC
-	TRBV5-5	TRBJ2-3	TRBD2	16	CASSLRASGVGDTQYF	TGTGCCAGCAGCTTGCGGGCTAGCGGCGTCGGAGATACGCAGTATTTT
-	TRBV5-1	TRBJ1-2	TRBD1	14	CASSSGQGLSGYTF	TGCGCCAGCAGCTCCGGACAGGGGCTGAGTGGCTACACCTTC
few	TRBV5-8	TRBJ1-4	TRBD1	13	CASRDRDNEKLFF	TGTGCCAGCAGAGACAGGGATAATGAAAAACTGTTTTTT
-	TRBV11-3	TRBJ1-1	-	14	CASSLRGMNTEAFF	TGTGCCAGCAGCCTCCGGGGTATGAACACTGAAGCTTTCTTT
-	TRBV11-3	TRBJ1-1	TRBD1	15	CASSSTQNRGKEAFF	TGTGCCAGCAGCTCGACCCAAAACAGGGGAAAGGAAGCTTTCTTT
-	TRBV6-5	TRBJ1-2	TRBD1	14	CASTRQGANYGYTF	TGTGCCAGCACCCGACAGGGGGCTAACTATGGCTACACCTTC
-	TRBV10-1	TRBJ2-7	-	14	CASSEGGPSYEQYF	TGCGCCAGCAGTGAGGGGGGCCCCTCCTACGAGCAGTACTTC
-	TRBV23-1	TRBJ1-2	-	14	CASTPQAGGYGYTF	TGCGCCAGCACCCCCCAGGCGGGTGGCTATGGCTACACCTTC
once	TRBV6-2/TRBV6-3	TRBJ2-1	TRBD1	16	CASSTTGQGTSNEQFF	TGTGCCAGCAGTACCACGGGACAGGGTACCTCCAATGAGCAGTTCTTC
-	TRBV19	TRBJ2-2	TRBD1	14	CASSETGGTGELFF	TGTGCCAGTAGCGAGACAGGGGGGACCGGGGAGCTGTTTTTT
-	TRBV5-6	TRBJ2-7	TRBD1	14	CASSSTGQGHEQYF	TGTGCCAGCAGCTCCACCGGACAGGGGCACGAGCAGTACTTC
once	TRBV2	TRBJ2-7	-	11	CASSYDSQQYF	TGTGCCAGCAGCTATGACTCCCAGCAGTACTTC
-	TRBV7-2	TRBJ1-1	TRBD1	14	CASSVPGTGGRAFF	TGTGCCAGCAGCGTTCCCGGGACAGGGGGCCGAGCTTTCTTT
-	TRBV12-3/TRBV12-4	TRBJ2-4	-	12	CASRRGGNIQYF	TGTGCCAGCAGGAGGGGGGGGAACATTCAGTACTTC
-	TRBV19	TRBJ1-1	-	13	CASSIEGDTEAFF	TGTGCCAGTAGTATAGAAGGGGACACTGAAGCTTTCTTT
-	TRBV3-1/TRBV3-2	TRBJ1-2	-	15	CASSQVPGGTYGYTF	TGTGCCAGCAGCCAAGTGCCAGGCGGGACCTATGGCTACACCTTC
-	TRBV4-1	TRBJ2-1	-	17	CASSVLLGPKRDNEQFF	TGCGCCAGCAGCGTCTTGCTGGGGCCCAAGCGGGACAATGAGCAGTTCTTC
once	TRBV2	TRBJ1-1	-	13	CASSELMSTEAFF	TGTGCCAGCAGTGAGTTGATGAGCACTGAAGCTTTCTTT
-	TRBV20-1	TRBJ2-7	TRBD1	14	CSASRDRTFYEQYF	TGCAGTGCTAGTCGGGACAGAACCTTCTACGAGCAGTACTTC
-	TRBV7-2	TRBJ1-1	TRBD1	15	CASSSTTGATTEAFF	TGTGCCAGCAGCTCCACCACAGGGGCGACCACTGAAGCTTTCTTT
-	TRBV30	TRBJ1-2	TRBD1	16	CAWSLLPGQGALGYTF	TGTGCCTGGAGTTTATTACCGGGACAGGGGGCGCTTGGCTACACCTTC
few	TRBV3-1/TRBV3-2	TRBJ1-3	TRBD1	15	CASSQAQGAGNTIYF	TGTGCCAGCAGCCAAGCTCAGGGGGCCGGAAACACCATATATTTT
-	TRBV11-3	TRBJ2-2	TRBD2	16	CASSLSLAGTTGELFF	TGTGCCAGCAGCTTATCTCTAGCGGGGACCACCGGGGAGCTGTTTTTT